This T cell receptor beta chain was observed in a study of blood T cell repertoires in COVID-19. CDR1 SQVTM and CDR2 ANQGSEA come from the germline V gene. Trimming stripped 3 bases from V and 3 bases from J, with 12 bases between. The CDR3 length is 13 residues. Authors' processing steps: Estimates of nucleated cell counts were drawn from the amplification of reference gene primers. TCRdb's copy holds only in-frame clones and misses some; the assay was immunoSEQ multiplex PCR. Clonal size and the V and J genes are those of that table, whereas D and trimming came from the DNA. The sample includes about 60,000 clones, 75% to 95% of them seen just once.

This clonotype was sampled from a human donor with active COVID-19. The donor label of this sample is uncertain. What was sequenced was peripheral blood. The chain carries TRBV29-1 and TRBJ2-7; D is perhaps TRBD1 (6 bases). The CDR3 sequence is CSVESRGDYEQYF. DNA of the CDR3: TGCAGCGTTGAGAGCAGGGGTGACTACGAGCAGTACTTC.